This passage covers 24 T cell receptor beta chains from one sample sequenced in a study of shared clonotypes between healthy human individuals. Repertoires were generated with immunoSEQ multiplex PCR, while TCRdb's copy carries only in-frame clones and drops some. The sample lists 150,000 to 200,000 clones, roughly 91% seen once, with around 0.067% in the top ten. The sequencing input was naive CD4+ T cells sorted from blood. Indicated subset: CD45RA+ positively selected. These receptors originate from a woman in her thirties in good health.

The V call is TRBV29-1, the J call TRBJ1-4; D ambiguous. This CDR3 has 13 residues. Germline V CDR1 and CDR2: SQVTM, ANQGSEA. V gave up 4 bases and J gave up 7 bases, with 13 bases separating them. CDR3 nucleotide sequence: TGCAGCGTTGGGTTAGGGCCGCGTGAAAAACTGTTTTTT. Translated, it gives CSVGLGPREKLFF.

The table lists this clone with a few counts. The chain combines TRBV10-3 with TRBJ1-2; TRBD1 matches 9 bases. CDR3 size: 15 residues. After removal of 7 bases from V and 4 bases from J, the junction contained 10 bases not matched to a gene. Germline V gene lookup returns CDR1 ENHRY and CDR2 SYGVKD. CDR3 in amino acids: CAIMGDRDLLYGYTF. The CDR3, as DNA: TGTGCCATCATGGGGGACAGGGACCTTCTCTATGGCTACACCTTC.

This chain links TRBV6-1 with TRBJ2-7; D call uncertain. The germline CDR1 and CDR2 sequences are MNHNS and SASEGT. The CDR3 is made up of 14 amino acids. V was trimmed by 2 bases and J by 4 bases, leaving 12 bases between them. The CDR3 DNA reads as TGTGCCAGCAGTGAACACCGGGCCTCTTACGAGCAGTACTTC. This codes for CASSEHRASYEQYF.

This chain links TRBV5-1 with TRBJ1-2, with a weak D call TRBD1 (6 bases). Germline CDR1 reads SGHRS; CDR2 reads YFSETQ. V was clipped by 0 bases and J by 3 bases, with 15 bases between them. CDR3 size: 16 residues. The CDR3 DNA sequence: TGCGCCAGCAGCTTGGCCGGGGGGGCGCCCGACTATGGCTACACCTTC. The encoded protein is CASSLAGGAPDYGYTF.

The genes are TRBV27 and TRBJ1-6, with a tentative D call TRBD1 (6 bases). The CDR3 totals 14 residues. V lost 3 bases and J 10 bases, leaving 13 bases between the germline ends. Germline lookup yields CDR1 MNHEY and CDR2 SMNVEV (reference sequence). In DNA form, the CDR3 reads TGTGCCAGCAGTTTGACAGGTTTGAAGTCACCCCTCCACTTT. This sequence encodes CASSLTGLKSPLHF.

The chain carries TRBV2 and TRBJ1-1, with 10 bases that match TRBD1. CDR1 and CDR2 from the germline V gene are SNHLY and FYNNEI. This CDR3 is 14 amino acids long. The trim removed 6 bases at V and 1 base at J, leaving 2 bases unmatched. The CDR3 is CASSRQGANTEAFF. The CDR3 region has the DNA TGTGCCAGCAGCCGACAGGGGGCGAACACTGAAGCTTTCTTT.

V usage is TRBV19 and J usage is TRBJ2-7; D is perhaps TRBD2 (6 bases). Germline-derived CDR1 and CDR2 are LNHDA and SQIVND (reference sequence). CDR3 size: 13 residues. V lost 3 bases and J 7 bases, leaving 13 bases between the germline ends. CDR3 nucleotides: TGTGCCAGTAGTATCTCGGGACTGAAAGAGCAGTACTTC. Residues: CASSISGLKEQYF. Filled out from reference TRBV19 and TRBJ2-7, the complete variable domain reads DGGITQSPKYLFRKEGQNVTLSCEQNLNHDAMYWYRQDPGQGLRLIYYSQIVNDFQKGDIAEGYSVSREKKESFPLTVTSAQKNPTAFYLCASSISGLKEQYFGPGTRLTVT.

This clone is a singleton in its sample. CDR3 in DNA: TGTGCCAGCAGTGAAGTCCAGCGGGAGGGGAAATACGAGCAGTACTTC. This sequence encodes CASSEVQREGKYEQYF. The chain carries TRBV6-1 and TRBJ2-7; 10 nucleotides align to TRBD2. The germline gives CDR1 MNHNS, CDR2 SASEGT. The junction had 7 bases not matched to a gene; V was cut back by 1 base and J by 4 bases. The CDR3 runs to 16 residues.

The V gene is TRBV5-1, the J gene TRBJ2-2; 10 nucleotides line up with TRBD2. V gave up 3 bases and J gave up 2 bases; unmatched junction bases: 4. Germline CDR1 SGHRS, CDR2 YFSETQ. CDR3 length equals 16 residues. In nucleotides, the CDR3 is TGCGCCAGCAGCTCGTGGACTAGCGGAAACACCGGGGAGCTGTTTTTT. Amino acid sequence: CASSSWTSGNTGELFF.

The chain is built from TRBV9 and TRBJ2-5; 8 nucleotides line up with TRBD2. V trimming: 3 bases; J trimming: 4 bases; junction bases outside the gene matches: 5. CDR1 and CDR2 from the germline V gene are SGDLS and YYNGEE. The CDR3 is 14 residues long. The CDR3 DNA follows: TGTGCCAGCAGCGAAGCGGGAGAGGGAGAGACCCAGTACTTC. It is translated as CASSEAGEGETQYF.

The rearrangement uses TRBV28 and TRBJ1-2, with D possibly matching TRBD1 (6 bases). The CDR3 runs to 13 residues. V dropped 5 bases and J dropped 3 bases, with 10 bases sitting between them. Germline values: CDR1 MDHEN, CDR2 SYDVKM. CDR3 region: CASSQQGYYGYTF. CDR3 DNA: TGTGCCAGCAGTCAACAGGGTTACTATGGCTACACCTTC.

The chain uses TRBV27 and TRBJ2-2, with 11 bases matching TRBD2. With V trimmed by 0 bases and J by 5 bases, 2 bases remained unmatched. This CDR3 comprises 16 residues. Germline-derived CDR1 and CDR2 are MNHEY and SMNVEV (reference sequence). The CDR3 DNA follows: TGTGCCAGCAGTTTATCACTAGCGGGAGTAACCGGGGAGCTGTTTTTT. Amino acid sequence: CASSLSLAGVTGELFF.

This rearrangement joins TRBV4-1 to TRBJ2-2; no definite D call. CDR1 and CDR2 (germline): MGHRA, YSYEKL. The CDR3 is 17 amino acids. V lost 2 bases to trimming and J lost 6 bases, with 19 bases between them. The chain's CDR3 is CASSQRRLLPNSGELFF. The CDR3 bases are TGCGCCAGCAGCCAACGGAGACTCTTACCCAACTCCGGGGAGCTGTTTTTT.

V usage is TRBV9 and J usage is TRBJ2-3; 12 nucleotides agree with TRBD2. J was trimmed by 5 bases and V by 4 bases; bases with no gene match: 11. The CDR3 is made up of 17 amino acids. CDR1 and CDR2 from the germline V gene are SGDLS and YYNGEE. Here the CDR3 reads CASSLGLAGGVGDTQYF. CDR3 in DNA: TGTGCCAGCAGCCTTGGGCTAGCGGGAGGGGTTGGAGATACGCAGTATTTT.

Here the CDR3 reads CASSPGRIPGTGGDLNTEAFF. The CDR3 DNA sequence: TGTGCCAGCAGCCCCGGTAGAATTCCCGGGACAGGGGGCGACTTGAACACTGAAGCTTTCTTT. The rearrangement joins TRBV14 to TRBJ1-1; TRBD1 agrees at 12 bases. Germline lookup yields CDR1 SGHDN and CDR2 FVKESK. The CDR3 spans 21 residues. V trimming: 4 bases; J trimming: 0 bases; junction bases outside the gene matches: 18.

The chain has TRBV25-1 and TRBJ1-1; no reliable D call. Germline assignment: CDR1 MGHDK and CDR2 SYGVNS. The CDR3 has 15 amino acids. Trimming removed 1 base from V and 0 bases from J, with 9 bases in between. The CDR3 bases are TGTGCCAGCAGTGAATCTGTAGGAATGAACACTGAAGCTTTCTTT. This gives the protein CASSESVGMNTEAFF.

The chain combines TRBV27 with TRBJ1-5; 7 nucleotides match TRBD1. The V gene end was trimmed by 5 bases and the J gene end by 2 bases; junction bases not matched to a gene: 6. This CDR3 comprises 15 residues. Looked up from germline, CDR1 is MNHEY and CDR2 is SMNVEV (reference sequence). The chain's CDR3 is CASSRDSLGNQPQHF. In DNA form, the CDR3 reads TGTGCCAGCAGTCGGGACAGTCTCGGCAATCAGCCCCAGCATTTT.

The chain is built from TRBV10-3 and TRBJ2-7, with TRBD2 as a possible D gene (6 bases). The CDR3 consists of 14 residues. The V and J ends lost 7 bases and 2 bases respectively, with 15 bases between them. Germline lookup yields CDR1 ENHRY and CDR2 SYGVKD. In DNA form, the CDR3 reads TGTGCCATCACACACGACCGGGGGACCTACGAGCAGTACTTC. It yields the protein CAITHDRGTYEQYF.

J is TRBJ2-7 and V is TRBV6-1; D might be TRBD2 (6 bases). The V end was cut by 6 bases, the J end by 4 bases, with 16 bases between. The CDR3 runs to 14 residues. Per the germline V gene, CDR1 is MNHNS and CDR2 is SASEGT. The CDR3 nucleotides are TGTGCCAGCAGATCGTCAGCGGGCGTTTACGAGCAGTACTTC. Translated: CASRSSAGVYEQYF.

The chain joins TRBV11-2 to TRBJ1-3, with TRBD1 matching 8 bases. Germline CDR1 and CDR2: SGHAT and FQNNGV. There are 17 residues in the CDR3. With V trimmed by 1 base and J by 0 bases, 5 bases remained unmatched. The CDR3 DNA sequence: TGTGCCAGCAGCTTAGTCCAGGGGGCGAGCTCTGGAAACACCATATATTTT. Protein product: CASSLVQGASSGNTIYF. Combining the CDR3 with reference TRBV11-2 and TRBJ1-3 gives the whole variable domain EAGVAQSPRYKIIEKRQSVAFWCNPISGHATLYWYQQILGQGPKLLIQFQNNGVVDDSQLPKDRFSAERLKGVDSTLKIQPAKLEDSAVYLCASSLVQGASSGNTIYFGEGSWLTVV.

The rearrangement links TRBV6-1 to TRBJ1-5; D is uncertain. Germline CDR1 is MNHNS and CDR2 is SASEGT. Trimming took 4 bases from V and 4 from J, leaving 11 bases between them. The CDR3 runs to 14 residues. The CDR3 DNA reads as TGTGCCAGCAGTGCATCCGGGGTGAATCAGCCCCAGCATTTT. Protein product: CASSASGVNQPQHF.

The chain couples TRBV28 to TRBJ2-7, with TRBD2 matching over 14 bases. This CDR3 is built from 16 residues. The junction had 10 bases not matched to a gene; V was cut back by 6 bases and J by 6 bases. Germline V gene data show CDR1 as MDHEN and CDR2 as SYDVKM. The CDR3 DNA follows: TGTGCCAGCAGCGTGACTAGCGGGAGGGGCTCCGGCGAGCAGTACTTC. It translates to CASSVTSGRGSGEQYF.

V usage is TRBV9 and J usage is TRBJ2-3, with TRBD2 matching over 10 bases. This CDR3 region has 17 residues. Germline assignment: CDR1 SGDLS and CDR2 YYNGEE. With 4 bases clipped from V and 2 bases from J, the junction kept 10 bases outside the gene matches. The CDR3 nucleotides read TGTGCCAGCAGCCCTAGCAGACTAGCGGGTTTCACAGATACGCAGTATTTT. Residues: CASSPSRLAGFTDTQYF.

V is TRBV19 and J is TRBJ2-7, with 12 bases aligning to TRBD2. V lost 4 bases to trimming and J lost 3 bases; unmatched junction nucleotides: 1. Looked up from germline, CDR1 is LNHDA and CDR2 is SQIVND (reference sequence). The CDR3 totals 14 residues. The DNA for the CDR3 is TGTGCCAGTAGTACGACTAGCGGGAGCTACGAGCAGTACTTC. Amino acid sequence: CASSTTSGSYEQYF. Full variable domain (outside the CDR3, taken from reference TRBV19 and TRBJ2-7): DGGITQSPKYLFRKEGQNVTLSCEQNLNHDAMYWYRQDPGQGLRLIYYSQIVNDFQKGDIAEGYSVSREKKESFPLTVTSAQKNPTAFYLCASSTTSGSYEQYFGPGTRLTVT.